This T cell receptor (beta chain) was documented in a study of graft-versus-host responses after intestinal transplantation. As for the study in general: Recipients got multivisceral, liver-intestinal, or isolated intestinal transplants. Among the recipients, all got anti-thymocyte globulin induction and then tacrolimus and steroids for 3 to 4 years. Notes on the study in general: Within allografts, high graft-versus-host to host-versus-graft clonal ratios were seen among patients with graft-donor T cell macrochimerism. The authors found GvH clones in recipient marrow, some appearing first in ileum or blood.

Notes on this clone: Its antigen remains unidentified.

Produced via immunoSEQ multiplex PCR; TCRdb's table is partial and in-frame only. The data show 9,500 to 10,000 clones, about 77% seen once. Looked up from germline, CDR1 is LGHNA and CDR2 is YNFKEQ. Trimming removed 5 bases from V and 5 bases from J, with 13 bases in between. This CDR3 spans 13 amino acids. Graft samples were processed, releasing intraepithelial and lamina propria lymphocytes. The chain carries TRBV4-2 and TRBJ2-7; TRBD1 might be the D (5 bases). The source material was ileum tissue, sampled roughly 470 days after intestinal transplantation. The receptor comes from a human patient who received an intestinal transplant, so some T cells may come from the graft donor. The CDR3 DNA sequence: TGTGCCAGCAGCTTTGTGACAGAAGACGAGCAGTACTTC. Protein: CASSFVTEDEQYF.